This is a list of T cell receptor beta chains from one sample in a study of patients and donors after allogeneic stem cell transplantation. One entry per CDR3 protein results from TCRdb running MiXCR on the RT-PCR reads. The sample comprises around 150,000 distinct CDR3 sequences, about a third of which are singletons, and 50% rests with the top ten. Material: blood, either unsorted or a sorted T cell fraction (not recorded which). The receptors originated from a human donor who was either an allogeneic HSCT recipient or a stem cell or donor lymphocyte infusion donor (not recorded which). It is not recorded whose cells these are; they may come from a transplant donor. CDR3s include the opening cysteine and the closing phenylalanine or tryptophan. A D gene is named only where the DNA matches it firmly. Not every row has a clone size; where given, it reads once, few, many or a size class.

J gene	D gene	V gene	clone size	CDR3 protein	CDR3 DNA
TRBJ2-5	NA	TRBV6-6	few	CASSYGETQYF	TGTGCCAGCAGTTACGGGGAGACCCAGTACTTC
TRBJ1-6	NA	TRBV6-7	NA	CASSQQGDNSPLHF	TGTGCCAGCAGCCAACAGGGTGATAATTCACCCCTCCACTTT
TRBJ1-2	NA	TRBV25-1	NA	CASSVQGIGYTF	TGTGCCAGCAGTGTACAGGGAATAGGCTACACCTTC
TRBJ2-7	NA	TRBV30	few	CAWSQNSYEQYF	TGTGCCTGGAGTCAGAATTCCTACGAGCAGTACTTC
TRBJ1-3	NA	TRBV4-2	NA	CASSQVTEPPGNTIYF	TGTGCCAGCAGCCAAGTCACAGAGCCCCCCGGAAACACCATATATTTT
TRBJ1-4	TRBD1	TRBV3-1	few	CASSWDRVGEKLFF	TGTGCCAGCAGCTGGGACAGGGTCGGGGAAAAACTGTTTTTT
TRBJ1-2	NA	TRBV5-1	NA	CASSLEGEPNYGYTF	TGCGCCAGCAGCTTGGAGGGGGAACCTAACTATGGCTACACCTTC
TRBJ1-4	NA	TRBV28	NA	CASSYDRGTNEKLFF	TGTGCCAGCAGCTATGACCGCGGGACTAATGAAAAACTGTTTTTT
TRBJ2-1	NA	TRBV28	NA	CAMTGGWEQFF	TGTGCCATGACTGGCGGGTGGGAGCAGTTCTTC
TRBJ1-5	NA	TRBV12-3/TRBV12-4	few	CASSPGGVFNQPQHF	TGTGCCAGCAGTCCCGGGGGGGTTTTCAATCAGCCCCAGCATTTT
TRBJ1-1	NA	TRBV28	NA	CASSFETWGATEAFF	TGTGCCAGCAGTTTTGAGACGTGGGGCGCGACTGAAGCTTTCTTT
TRBJ2-1	TRBD2	TRBV28	few	CASSLGGSYEQFF	TGTGCCAGCAGTTTGGGAGGGTCCTATGAGCAGTTCTTC
TRBJ2-5	NA	TRBV9	NA	CASSEPRDTETGETQYF	TGTGCCAGCAGCGAACCCCGAGACACCGAAACGGGAGAGACCCAGTACTTC
TRBJ1-2	TRBD1	TRBV6-6	NA	CASTGQGNYGYTF	TGTGCCAGCACCGGACAGGGGAACTATGGCTACACCTTC